A single T cell receptor beta chain is shown here with its context. Its antigen is unidentified. A read error may explain this, as a much larger clone is one base away. This entry belongs to a study of tumor and adjacent non-tumor tissue in lung cancer. General observations from the study: Tumor TCR diversity, when higher, was linked to shorter survival. Significantly higher TCR diversity was found in tumor than normal lung. Top 100 clones took a larger repertoire share in normal lung.

CDR1 and CDR2 (germline): SQVTM, ANQGSEA. Trimming took off 3 bases at V and 11 bases at J, with 17 bases between the two ends. CDR3 length equals 13 residues. No cell sorting was done before RNA was extracted from the tissue. Between August and November 2014, newly diagnosed, chemotherapy-naive lung cancer patients underwent thoracic surgery in China. A modified ARM-PCR protocol with three rounds of nested PCR amplified TCRbeta. MiXCR was run by TCRdb on the multiplex PCR reads, yielding one entry per CDR3 protein. The sample includes roughly 220,000 distinct CDR3 sequences, around 70% of them seen just once.

The chain is built from TRBV29-1 and TRBJ2-1; D is possibly TRBD2 (6 bases). Sequenced sample: lung tumor tissue. The sequence was obtained from a man aged 55 to 70 with non-small cell lung cancer. The CDR3 bases are TGCAGCGTTGAGTTAGCGGCAATGGGTAAGCAGTTCTTC. Its protein is CSVELAAMGKQFF.